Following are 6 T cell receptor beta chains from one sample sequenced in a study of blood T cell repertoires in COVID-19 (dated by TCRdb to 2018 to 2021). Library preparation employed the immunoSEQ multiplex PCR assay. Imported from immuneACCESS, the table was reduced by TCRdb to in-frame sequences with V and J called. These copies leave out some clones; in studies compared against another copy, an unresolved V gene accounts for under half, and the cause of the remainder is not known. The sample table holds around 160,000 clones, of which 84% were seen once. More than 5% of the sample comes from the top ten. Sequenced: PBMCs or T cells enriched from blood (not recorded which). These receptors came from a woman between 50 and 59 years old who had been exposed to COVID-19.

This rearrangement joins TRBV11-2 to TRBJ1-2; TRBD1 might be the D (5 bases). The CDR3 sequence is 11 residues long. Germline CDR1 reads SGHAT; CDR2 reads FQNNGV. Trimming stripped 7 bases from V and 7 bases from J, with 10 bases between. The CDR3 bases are TGTGCCAGCACCCCGGGGGGTGGCTACACCTTC. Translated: CASTPGGGYTF.

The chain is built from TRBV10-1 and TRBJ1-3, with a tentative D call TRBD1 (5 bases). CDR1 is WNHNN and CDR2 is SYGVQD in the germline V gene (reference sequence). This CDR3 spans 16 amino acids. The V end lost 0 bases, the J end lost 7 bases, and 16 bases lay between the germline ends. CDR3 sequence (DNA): TGCGCCAGCAGTGAGTCTCGGACCGGTCGGGGGAACACCATATATTTT. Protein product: CASSESRTGRGNTIYF.

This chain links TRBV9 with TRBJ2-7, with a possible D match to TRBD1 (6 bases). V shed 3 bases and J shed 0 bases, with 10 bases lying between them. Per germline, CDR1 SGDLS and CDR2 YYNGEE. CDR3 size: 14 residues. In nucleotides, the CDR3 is TGTGCCAGCAGCGGTTGGGACACCTCCTACGAGCAGTACTTC. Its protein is CASSGWDTSYEQYF.

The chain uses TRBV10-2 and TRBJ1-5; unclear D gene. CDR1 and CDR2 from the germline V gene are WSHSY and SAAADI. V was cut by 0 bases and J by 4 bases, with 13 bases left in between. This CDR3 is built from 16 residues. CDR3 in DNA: TGCGCCAGCAGTGAGTCGAGTAGGCGGAGGAATCAGCCCCAGCATTTT. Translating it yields CASSESSRRRNQPQHF.

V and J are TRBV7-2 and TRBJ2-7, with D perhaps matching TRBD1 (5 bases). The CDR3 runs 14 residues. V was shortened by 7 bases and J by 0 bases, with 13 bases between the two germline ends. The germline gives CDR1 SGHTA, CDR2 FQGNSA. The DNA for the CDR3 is TGTGCCAGCACCCAACAGGTTGGCTCCTACGAGCAGTACTTC. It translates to CASTQQVGSYEQYF.

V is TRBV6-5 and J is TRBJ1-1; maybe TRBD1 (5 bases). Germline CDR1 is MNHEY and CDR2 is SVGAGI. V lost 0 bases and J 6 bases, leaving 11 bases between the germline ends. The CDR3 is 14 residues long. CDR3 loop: CASSYSRWGAEAFF. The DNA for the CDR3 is TGTGCCAGCAGTTACTCGAGATGGGGGGCTGAAGCTTTCTTT.